This TCR beta chain emerged from a study of post-analysis software for immune sequencing data. Study observations and caveats: Versus controls, multiple sclerosis patients showed significantly lower diversity (normalized Chao1). When the samples were clustered directly with F measure, those that had been prepared in the same batch showed strong co-clustering. Roughly 5 TRBV segments, including TRBV5-6, TRBV5-1 and TRBV20-1, were more frequent in patients than controls.

Built from TCR beta cDNA, the libraries had unique molecular identifiers in them. A single record per CDR3 protein comes from TCRdb applying MiXCR to the PCR reads. The sample holds hundreds of thousands of distinct CDR3 sequences; approximately 34% are singletons and the top ten take around 4.7%. The germline V gene has CDR1 SGDLS and CDR2 YYNGEE. Trimming shortened V by 2 bases and J by 3 bases, and 17 bases separated the two germline ends. The CDR3 is made up of 16 amino acids. This clonotype was observed a handful of times. Its antigen is not identified. The J gene is TRBJ1-1, the V gene TRBV9, with TRBD1 as a possible D gene (6 bases). The TCR comes from a girl aged 10-17 years with multiple sclerosis. Sequenced sample: blood. The CDR3 DNA is TGTGCCAGCAGCGTGGGGGGCGGGGCAGCGGACACTGAAGCTTTCTTT. This translates into CASSVGGGAADTEAFF. The complete variable domain, with remaining parts taken from reference TRBV9 and TRBJ1-1, reads DSGVTQTPKHLITATGQRVTLRCSPRSGDLSVYWYQQSLDQGLQFLIQYYNGEERAKGNILERFSAQQFPDLHSELNLSSLELGDSALYFCASSVGGGAADTEAFFGQGTRLTVV.